Listed here are 32 T cell receptor beta chains from one sample, sequenced in a study of shared clonotypes between healthy human individuals. Sequencing was performed with immunoSEQ multiplex PCR; in TCRdb, only in-frame clones are kept and a portion is missing. The table has about 2.3 million clones, just under 95% seen once; the top ten hold around 0.35%. Sequencing was performed on naive CD4+ T cells from PBMCs. Subset specified: CD45RA+ positively selected. Receptors were obtained from a man younger than 35 in good health. Some clones in this sample may be carry-over from other donors' samples.

A single count supports this clone. This chain connects TRBV7-2 to TRBJ1-4; perhaps TRBD1 as D (6 bases). Germline CDR1 is SGHTA and CDR2 is FQGNSA. The CDR3 is made up of 12 amino acids. Trimming took 2 bases from V and 13 from J, leaving 11 bases between them. This chain's CDR3 is CASSLQGLGLFF. Here the CDR3 DNA reads TGTGCCAGCAGCTTACAGGGGCTAGGACTGTTTTTT.

This chain connects TRBV11-2 to TRBJ2-7, with D possibly being TRBD1 (6 bases). CDR1 SGHAT and CDR2 FQNNGV come from the germline V gene. Trimming shortened V by 5 bases and J by 4 bases, and 15 bases separated the two germline ends. The CDR3 has 14 residues. CDR3 DNA sequence: TGTGCCAGCAGCACCTCGGACAGAGGTTACGAGCAGTACTTC. Translation: CASSTSDRGYEQYF.

This chain links TRBV7-3 with TRBJ2-2; D unresolved. From germline, CDR1 is SGHTA and CDR2 FQGTGA. The V and J ends lost 5 bases and 4 bases respectively, with 11 bases between them. The CDR3 consists of 14 residues. The CDR3 reads CASSQQQATGELFF. The CDR3 DNA is TGTGCCAGCAGCCAACAGCAAGCCACCGGGGAGCTGTTTTTT. The full variable domain, with the rest looked up from reference TRBV7-3 and TRBJ2-2, is GAGVSQTPSNKVTEKGKYVELRCDPISGHTALYWYRQSLGQGPEFLIYFQGTGAADDSGLPNDRFFAVRPEGSVSTLKIQRTERGDSAVYLCASSQQQATGELFFGEGSRLTVL.

V usage is TRBV19 and J usage is TRBJ1-1; D gene ambiguous. This CDR3 is 13 amino acids long. Trimming removed 5 bases from V and 0 bases from J, with 7 bases in between. Germline V lookup: CDR1 LNHDA, CDR2 SQIVND (reference sequence). CDR3 in DNA: TGTGCCAGTAGTCCAGCCATGAACACTGAAGCTTTCTTT. It codes for CASSPAMNTEAFF.

V gene TRBV19 combines with J gene TRBJ1-2, with TRBD1 matching 7 bases. In germline, CDR1 is LNHDA, CDR2 SQIVND (reference sequence). V lost 7 bases, J lost 3 bases, and 5 bases stayed unmatched. This CDR3 region has 13 residues. This CDR3 is CASTTGEDYGYTF. DNA for the CDR3: TGTGCCAGTACCACAGGGGAAGACTATGGCTACACCTTC.

Comments on this clone: At the DNA level, this CDR3 is encoded by other sequences in the same sample as well. The chain couples TRBV5-6 to TRBJ1-1, with D perhaps TRBD1 (5 bases). V was shortened by 0 bases and J by 5 bases, with 11 bases between the two germline ends. Germline V gene lookup returns CDR1 SGHDT and CDR2 YYEEEE. CDR3 length: 14 amino acids. CDR3 protein: CASSLARGATEAFF. The CDR3 DNA sequence: TGTGCCAGCAGCTTGGCAAGAGGGGCGACTGAAGCTTTCTTT.

The V call is TRBV6-5, the J call TRBJ2-3, with a weak D call TRBD2 (6 bases). There are 15 residues in the CDR3. V lost 0 bases to trimming and J lost 3 bases, with 10 bases between them. Germline V CDR1 and CDR2: MNHEY, SVGAGI. The CDR3 region has the DNA TGTGCCAGCAGTTACTCTAGCGGTTTAACAGATACGCAGTATTTT. Protein: CASSYSSGLTDTQYF.

As regards this clone: The same CDR3 also results from other DNA sequences found in this sample. The CDR3 region is CAISGREETQYF. The CDR3 nucleotides are TGTGCCATCAGTGGGCGGGAAGAGACCCAGTACTTC. This chain connects TRBV10-3 to TRBJ2-5, with D perhaps matching TRBD2 (5 bases). Germline CDR1 is ENHRY and CDR2 is SYGVKD. The CDR3 has 12 residues. V lost 4 bases and J 3 bases, leaving 6 bases between the germline ends.

Remarks on this clone: One end of the junction varies from germline; a read error may be responsible. The chain uses TRBV11-2 and TRBJ2-1; 8 bases fit TRBD2. The CDR3 loop spans 15 amino acids. Looked up from germline, CDR1 is SGHAT and CDR2 is FQNNGV. This CDR3 reads CASSVEGLGNNEQFF. The CDR3 DNA follows: TGTGCCAGCAGCGTAGAGGGACTAGGCAACAATGAGCAGTTCTTC. Variable domain in full (rest from reference TRBV11-2 and TRBJ2-1): EAGVAQSPRYKIIEKRQSVAFWCNPISGHATLYWYQQILGQGPKLLIQFQNNGVVDDSQLPKDRFSAERLKGVDSTLKIQPAKLEDSAVYLCASSVEGLGNNEQFFGPGTRLTVL.

The chain employs TRBV28 and TRBJ2-7, with TRBD1 matching over 7 bases. V was clipped by 5 bases and J by 3 bases; unmatched bases: 10. The germline gives CDR1 MDHEN, CDR2 SYDVKM. The CDR3 runs to 15 residues. CDR3 region: CASSPRTGAFYEQYF. The CDR3 DNA reads as TGTGCCAGCAGTCCCCGCACAGGGGCTTTCTACGAGCAGTACTTC.

The rearrangement uses TRBV5-5 and TRBJ1-5, with D uncertain. Between the trimmed V and J ends, which lost 0 bases and 5 bases, there was a span of 9 bases. CDR3 length equals 14 residues. Germline values: CDR1 SGHKS, CDR2 YYEKEE (reference sequence). The CDR3 protein is CASSLASTDQPQHF. CDR3 DNA sequence: TGTGCCAGCAGCTTGGCCAGCACCGATCAGCCCCAGCATTTT.

The chain recombines TRBV19 with TRBJ2-7; D is unresolved. CDR1 LNHDA and CDR2 SQIVND come from the germline V gene (reference sequence). V was pared by 6 bases and J by 0 bases, with 18 bases between. There are 16 residues in the CDR3. In DNA, the CDR3 is TGTGCCAGTAGGGCCCGGGCAGGCGCCCTCTCCTACGAGCAGTACTTC. Residues: CASRARAGALSYEQYF.

This clone was seen only once. The chain recombines TRBV5-1 with TRBJ2-3; 12 bases align to TRBD2. The CDR3 totals 16 residues. Per germline, CDR1 SGHRS and CDR2 YFSETQ. V lost 1 base to trimming and J lost 2 bases; unmatched junction nucleotides: 2. This CDR3 reads CASSLLAGGVTDTQYF. In DNA, the CDR3 is TGCGCCAGCAGCTTGCTAGCGGGAGGGGTCACAGATACGCAGTATTTT.

The CDR3 protein is CASSPRGGTTDTQYF. CDR3 DNA sequence: TGTGCCAGCAGCCCCCGGGGCGGGACCACAGATACGCAGTATTTT. The chain links TRBV9 to TRBJ2-3, with D possibly being TRBD2 (6 bases). The CDR3 contains 15 residues. CDR1 and CDR2 from the germline V gene are SGDLS and YYNGEE. Trimming cost V 4 bases and J 2 bases, with 14 bases left between them.

This clone has just one count. The chain carries TRBV28 and TRBJ2-7; 9 bases are shared with TRBD2. Germline CDR1 and CDR2: MDHEN and SYDVKM. Losses at the gene ends were 2 bases for V and 3 bases for J; bases not matched to a gene: 5. The CDR3 is 15 amino acids. As DNA, the CDR3 is TGTGCCAGCAGTTTAGGGACTAGCAGCCGCTACGAGCAGTACTTC. This translates into CASSLGTSSRYEQYF.

The chain joins TRBV5-8 to TRBJ2-3; 11 bases map to TRBD2. CDR3 length: 16 amino acids. The V and J ends lost 3 bases and 1 base, in that order; junction bases with no gene match: 4. Germline values: CDR1 SGHTS, CDR2 YDEGEE. The chain's CDR3 is CASSWGLAVRTDTQYF. The CDR3 DNA follows: TGTGCCAGCAGCTGGGGACTAGCGGTTCGCACAGATACGCAGTATTTT.

The gene calls are TRBV2 and TRBJ2-1, with TRBD2 matching 14 bases. Per germline, CDR1 SNHLY and CDR2 FYNNEI. V dropped 3 bases and J dropped 15; count of bases not matched to a gene: 10. This CDR3 contains 15 residues. CDR3 sequence (DNA): TGTGCCAGCAGTGACGGATCGGGACTAGCGGGAGTGCTGTTCTTC. It translates to CASSDGSGLAGVLFF.

This chain joins TRBV2 and TRBJ2-1; 8 nucleotides agree with TRBD2. Trimming at V came to 6 bases and at J to 4 bases, leaving 11 bases not matched to a gene. CDR3 length equals 16 residues. Germline lookup yields CDR1 SNHLY and CDR2 FYNNEI. The CDR3 loop is CASRVATGGRYNEQFF. CDR3 DNA sequence: TGTGCCAGCAGGGTAGCAACGGGAGGGAGATACAATGAGCAGTTCTTC. The whole variable domain, filled in from reference TRBV2 and TRBJ2-1, reads EPEVTQTPSHQVTQMGQEVILRCVPISNHLYFYWYRQILGQKVEFLVSFYNNEISEKSEIFDDQFSVERPDGSNFTLKIRSTKLEDSAMYFCASRVATGGRYNEQFFGPGTRLTVL.

This clone was detected only once. The CDR3 sequence: CASSMGGRLNTEAFF. In DNA, the CDR3 is TGTGCCAGTAGTATGGGGGGGAGATTGAACACTGAAGCTTTCTTT. This chain links TRBV19 with TRBJ1-1; D may be TRBD1 (5 bases). From germline, CDR1 is LNHDA and CDR2 SQIVND (reference sequence). This CDR3 comprises 15 residues. Deletions cut 3 bases from V and 0 bases from J, with 11 bases between.

As for this clone: The same CDR3 also results from other DNA sequences found in this sample. The chain combines TRBV28 with TRBJ2-7, with D tentatively TRBD1 (6 bases). The CDR3 sequence is 13 residues long. CDR1 and CDR2 from the germline V gene are MDHEN and SYDVKM. The V end lost 6 bases, the J end lost 3 bases, and 12 bases lay between the germline ends. The CDR3 DNA follows: TGTGCCAGCAGGCCAGGACAGCTCTACGAGCAGTACTTC. This codes for CASRPGQLYEQYF.

This chain links TRBV28 with TRBJ2-5; no firm D call. The germline CDR1 and CDR2 sequences are MDHEN and SYDVKM. The CDR3 is 16 residues long. Trimming pared 4 bases from V and 5 bases from J, leaving 20 bases between. The CDR3 DNA sequence: TGTGCCAGCAGTTATTCCATGGCAAAAAGGTCGGAGACCCAGTACTTC. Translating gives CASSYSMAKRSETQYF.

The chain employs TRBV28 and TRBJ2-4, with D maybe TRBD2 (5 bases). The CDR3 sequence is 13 residues long. The germline V gene encodes CDR1 MDHEN and CDR2 SYDVKM. V lost 4 bases and J 5 bases, leaving 9 bases between the germline ends. The DNA for the CDR3 is TGTGCCAGCAGTTGGAGGCCTCAAAACATTCAGTACTTC. This gives the protein CASSWRPQNIQYF.

This rearrangement joins TRBV6-5 to TRBJ1-2, with 11 bases that match TRBD1. The CDR3 has 15 amino acids. The J segment lost 8 bases and the V segment lost 6 bases, leaving 11 bases of the junction unmatched. The germline V gene encodes CDR1 MNHEY and CDR2 SVGAGI. The CDR3 here is CASSPPRDRGSGYTF. The CDR3 DNA reads as TGTGCCAGCAGCCCACCCCGGGACAGGGGGTCGGGCTACACCTTC.

This chain uses TRBV28 with TRBJ1-2; D might be TRBD1 (6 bases). V lost 2 bases and J 11 bases, leaving 15 bases between the germline ends. The CDR3 contains 13 residues. Germline V gene data show CDR1 as MDHEN and CDR2 as SYDVKM. CDR3 in DNA: TGTGCCAGCAGTTTAAGGGTAGGGGGAACGTACACCTTC. Amino acids: CASSLRVGGTYTF.

The chain joins TRBV27 to TRBJ2-7; D is unresolved. Deletions cut 5 bases from V and 4 bases from J, with 9 bases between. Germline V gene lookup returns CDR1 MNHEY and CDR2 SMNVEV (reference sequence). The CDR3 length is 12 residues. The CDR3 loop is CASSAREYEQYF. For the CDR3, the DNA is TGTGCCAGCAGTGCCCGCGAGTACGAGCAGTACTTC.

This chain connects TRBV19 to TRBJ2-5; TRBD1 matches at 8 bases. CDR3 length: 15 residues. The J segment lost 4 bases and the V segment lost 3 bases, leaving 7 bases of the junction unmatched. Germline V gene sequence: CDR1 LNHDA, CDR2 SQIVND (reference sequence). CDR3 DNA sequence: TGTGCCAGTAGTATCACAGGGGGTGGGACAGAGACCCAGTACTTC. Translation gives CASSITGGGTETQYF.

This clone was seen a handful of times. The rearrangement joins TRBV18 to TRBJ2-2; the D gene is possibly TRBD2 (6 bases). V dropped 6 bases and J dropped 4 bases, with 18 bases sitting between them. CDR3 length: 16 amino acids. The V gene's germline CDR1 is KGHSH and CDR2 LQKENI. The CDR3 DNA reads as TGTGCCAGCTCTCCCGTGGTAGCGGAGTCCACCGGGGAGCTGTTTTTT. Its translation: CASSPVVAESTGELFF.

This chain joins TRBV5-1 and TRBJ2-2; 7 nucleotides line up with TRBD2. Unmatched junction bases numbered 10, after V lost 6 bases and J lost 2 bases. CDR3 length equals 16 residues. Germline CDR1 is SGHRS and CDR2 is YFSETQ. The CDR3 is CASTPSGTTNTGELFF. CDR3 bases: TGCGCCAGCACCCCGTCCGGGACTACCAACACCGGGGAGCTGTTTTTT.

The V call is TRBV2, the J call TRBJ2-5; tentative D call: TRBD1 (7 bases). The length of the CDR3 is 15 residues. Germline V gives CDR1 SNHLY, CDR2 FYNNEI. The germline V and J ends were trimmed by 6 bases and 2 bases, with 16 bases remaining between them. The CDR3 loop reads CASSWTGGVQETQYF. Here the CDR3 DNA reads TGTGCCAGCAGCTGGACAGGCGGGGTACAAGAGACCCAGTACTTC.

J is TRBJ2-7 and V is TRBV5-5, with TRBD1 as a possible D gene (6 bases). CDR1 SGHKS and CDR2 YYEKEE come from the germline V gene (reference sequence). The CDR3 extends over 14 amino acids. Between the trimmed V and J ends, which lost 4 bases and 6 bases, there was a span of 17 bases. Here the CDR3 reads CASSAIRTVSEQYF. DNA of the CDR3: TGTGCCAGCAGCGCGATAAGGACAGTGAGCGAGCAGTACTTC.

The V gene is TRBV18, the J gene TRBJ1-2; D is undetermined. The CDR3 sequence is 16 residues long. V was trimmed by 6 bases and J by 6 bases, leaving 23 bases between them. The germline CDR1 and CDR2 sequences are KGHSH and LQKENI. Here the CDR3 DNA reads TGTGCCAGCTCGCCTACCAGACCAATTCTACGGGATGGCTACACCTTC. Amino acid sequence: CASSPTRPILRDGYTF.

The chain carries TRBV7-2 and TRBJ1-1; 8 nucleotides align to TRBD1. This CDR3 spans 14 amino acids. In germline, CDR1 is SGHTA, CDR2 FQGNSA. The trim removed 4 bases at V and 5 bases at J, leaving 6 bases unmatched. The CDR3 reads CASSSTGGATEAFF. The CDR3 region has the DNA TGTGCCAGCAGCTCCACAGGGGGGGCAACTGAAGCTTTCTTT.